A selection of T cell receptor beta chains follows, all from one sample in a study of blood T cells in healthy people across ages. One entry per CDR3 protein, called by TCRdb with MiXCR from the 5' RACE reads. This table has around 1,900,000 distinct CDR3 sequences, about 39% appearing once. Sequencing was done on a sample of blood. The origin of the receptors is a human donor in good health. Each CDR3 is given with its conserved first and last residue. A D gene is named only where the DNA matches it firmly. The size field is filled for only some rows; it gives once, few, many or a size class.

cdr3_aa cdr3_nt d_call v_call clone_size j_call
CAWNRGYNEQFF TGTGCCTGGAACCGGGGCTACAATGAGCAGTTCTTC . TRBV30 . TRBJ2-1
CASSSGLAALSGDNEQFF TGTGCCAGCAGTTCGGGACTAGCGGCACTCTCGGGGGACAATGAGCAGTTCTTC TRBD2 TRBV27 many TRBJ2-1
CASSFPGSETQYF TGTGCCAGCAGCTTCCCAGGGTCAGAGACCCAGTACTTC . TRBV11-1 many TRBJ2-5
CATSRDGQGRAFF TGTGCCACCAGCAGAGACGGACAGGGCAGGGCTTTCTTT TRBD1 TRBV15 . TRBJ1-1
CALTDTDTQYF TGTGCCCTTACGGACACAGATACGCAGTATTTT . TRBV7-2 . TRBJ2-3
CASSADGGSNTEAFF TGTGCCAGCAGTGCAGATGGAGGCTCGAACACTGAAGCTTTCTTT . TRBV6-1 . TRBJ1-1
CASSPAGRAETQYF TGCGCCAGCAGCCCTGCAGGGAGGGCAGAGACCCAGTACTTC TRBD2 TRBV5-1 . TRBJ2-5
CSVEGYGDQYF TGCAGCGTTGAGGGGTATGGGGACCAGTACTTC . TRBV29-1 many TRBJ2-5
CASSLGVSLGETQYF TGTGCCAGCAGTTTAGGTGTTAGCTTAGGCGAGACCCAGTACTTC . TRBV12-3/TRBV12-4 . TRBJ2-5
CASSQNPSSYNEQFF TGCGCCAGCAGCCAAAACCCCAGCTCCTACAATGAGCAGTTCTTC . TRBV4-3 . TRBJ2-1
CASGFTSLAYEQYF TGTGCTAGTGGTTTCACCAGCTTAGCCTACGAGCAGTACTTC . TRBV12-5 . TRBJ2-7
CSVDRGRGNGYTF TGCAGCGTTGATCGGGGGCGAGGTAATGGCTACACCTTC . TRBV29-1 few TRBJ1-2
CASSLALAGEDPSPLHF TGTGCCAGCAGCTTAGCATTGGCAGGGGAGGATCCATCACCCCTCCACTTT . TRBV7-9 . TRBJ1-6
CASSQERAAGADTQYF TGCGCCAGCAGCCAAGAAAGGGCGGCGGGGGCAGATACGCAGTATTTT TRBD2 TRBV4-3 . TRBJ2-3
CASSEGGTGAYEQYF TGTGCCAGCAGCGAGGGCGGGACAGGAGCCTACGAGCAGTACTTC TRBD1 TRBV9 few TRBJ2-7
CSAPKGAGGLQGTQYF TGCAGTGCTCCAAAGGGAGCGGGGGGGCTTCAAGGGACCCAGTACTTC TRBD2 TRBV20-1 . TRBJ2-5
CASSEYVISGNTIYF TGTGCCAGCAGTGAATATGTGATCTCTGGAAACACCATATATTTT . TRBV25-1 . TRBJ1-3
CSVDDGDLNTEAFF TGCAGCGTTGACGACGGGGATCTAAACACTGAAGCTTTCTTT . TRBV29-1 . TRBJ1-1
CASSLGVSMEGGYTF TGTGCCAGCAGCTTAGGTGTCAGTATGGAGGGTGGCTACACCTTC . TRBV7-2 . TRBJ1-2
CASSRGRETQETQYF TGTGCCAGCAGTCGGGGCAGGGAGACTCAAGAGACCCAGTACTTC . TRBV28 . TRBJ2-5
CSAWTGGKKLFF TGCAGCGCTTGGACAGGCGGGAAAAAACTGTTTTTT TRBD1 TRBV29-1 . TRBJ1-4
CASSWDRIFEQYF TGTGCCAGCAGTTGGGACAGGATTTTCGAGCAGTACTTC TRBD1 TRBV12-3/TRBV12-4 few TRBJ2-7
CASSVGRTYGYTF TGTGCCAGTAGCGTGGGACGGACCTATGGCTACACCTTC . TRBV19 . TRBJ1-2
CASSYGNQPQHF TGTGCCAGCAGTTATGGCAATCAGCCCCAGCATTTT . TRBV6-6 many TRBJ1-5
CSVVTVNYGYTF TGCAGCGTTGTGACGGTAAACTATGGCTACACCTTC . TRBV29-1 . TRBJ1-2
CSVEAEGNQETQYF TGCAGCGTTGAAGCAGAAGGGAACCAAGAGACCCAGTACTTC . TRBV29-1 . TRBJ2-5
CASSPGVSMEGSDEQYF TGTGCCAGCAGCCCCGGAGTATCTATGGAAGGGAGCGACGAGCAGTACTTC . TRBV7-2 . TRBJ2-7
CASSLDQGRNEQYF TGTGCCAGCAGCCTTGATCAGGGTAGGAACGAGCAGTACTTC . TRBV7-2 many TRBJ2-7
CASVPGAEETQHF TGTGCCAGCGTTCCGGGGGCGGAGGAGACCCAGCATTTT . TRBV6-6 once TRBJ1-5
CSVEGQGAKETQYF TGCAGCGTTGAGGGACAGGGGGCGAAAGAGACCCAGTACTTC TRBD1 TRBV29-1 . TRBJ2-5
CASSLGQGIEQFF TGTGCCAGCAGTTTGGGACAGGGGATTGAGCAGTTCTTC TRBD1 TRBV12-3/TRBV12-4 . TRBJ2-1
CSVFREFGETQYF TGCAGTGTTTTCAGGGAATTCGGGGAGACCCAGTACTTC . TRBV20-1 . TRBJ2-5
CASSLGSLDHNEQFF TGTGCCAGCAGTTTAGGGTCCTTAGACCACAATGAGCAGTTCTTC . TRBV27 . TRBJ2-1
CASSLFRGGEQYF TGTGCCAGCAGTCTCTTCAGGGGAGGGGAGCAGTACTTC . TRBV6-2/TRBV6-3 few TRBJ2-4
CSVFMVGDTQYF TGCAGCGTTTTCATGGTAGGGGATACGCAGTATTTT . TRBV29-1 . TRBJ2-3
CASSTSGSPHEQFF TGTGCCAGCAGTACTAGCGGGAGTCCCCATGAGCAGTTCTTC TRBD2 TRBV6-1 few TRBJ2-1
CASSLGQGASGIQYF TGCGCCAGCAGCTTAGGACAGGGGGCCTCAGGCATTCAGTACTTC TRBD1 TRBV5-1 . TRBJ2-4
CASSLTGQVQPQHF TGTGCCAGCAGTCTGACAGGGCAGGTTCAGCCCCAGCATTTT TRBD1 TRBV12-3/TRBV12-4 . TRBJ1-5
CASSQDLVPETDTQYF TGCGCCAGCAGCCAAGATCTGGTCCCGGAGACAGATACGCAGTATTTT . TRBV4-3 . TRBJ2-3
CASSPGLAGILNEQFF TGTGCCAGCAGCCCGGGACTAGCGGGGATACTCAATGAGCAGTTCTTC TRBD2 TRBV7-3 . TRBJ2-1
CASSQDTTWGREQYF TGCGCCAGCAGCCAAGATACAACCTGGGGGAGGGAGCAGTACTTC TRBD2 TRBV4-3 few TRBJ2-4
CASSPTGLGSDTQYF TGCGCCAGCAGCCCAACGGGACTAGGCTCAGATACGCAGTATTTT TRBD2 TRBV5-1 few TRBJ2-3
CASSSRGRGSNYGYTF TGCGCCAGCAGCTCCCGAGGACGGGGGTCTAACTATGGCTACACCTTC . TRBV5-1 . TRBJ1-2
CASSPLPNYEQYF TGTGCCAGCTCGCCATTACCCAACTACGAGCAGTACTTC . TRBV18 once TRBJ2-7
CSVEAHKGGYNEQFF TGCAGCGTTGAAGCGCACAAGGGGGGCTACAATGAGCAGTTCTTC . TRBV29-1 many TRBJ2-1